Presented here are 5 T cell receptor beta chains from one specimen sequenced in a study of cytomegalovirus exposure and HLA in healthy donors. PCR amplification relied on 60 Vbeta primers (plus 13 Jbeta primers). Sequencing used immunoSEQ multiplex PCR; TCRdb keeps in-frame clones, though not all of them. The data contain about 100,000 clones, approximately 80% of them seen just once; the ten biggest clones take up approximately 4.2%. Source material: PBMCs. The receptors derive from a male donor in good health and CMV-seronegative.

The CDR3 coding sequence is TGTGCCAGCAGCCAAGCCGGACAGGGCAATCAGCCCCAGCATTTT. Protein sequence: CASSQAGQGNQPQHF. J is TRBJ1-5 and V is TRBV4-2, with 7 bases fitting TRBD1. Germline loops: CDR1 LGHNA, CDR2 YNFKEQ. This CDR3 has 15 amino acids. V lost 1 base and J lost 2; bases outside the gene matches: 2.

The chain has TRBV7-9 and TRBJ1-1, with D unclear. Germline V CDR1 and CDR2: SEHNR, FQNEAQ (reference sequence). V lost 3 bases and J lost 0, with 11 bases in between. This CDR3 has 15 residues. CDR3 in DNA: TGTGCCAGCAGCTTTGAAACAGTTATGAACACTGAAGCTTTCTTT. It codes for CASSFETVMNTEAFF.

The chain links TRBV29-1 to TRBJ2-7; 8 nucleotides match TRBD1. Germline V gene sequence: CDR1 SQVTM, CDR2 ANQGSEA. V was pared by 4 bases and J by 5 bases, with 7 bases of the junction left unmatched. The length of the CDR3 is 13 residues. CDR3 nucleotides: TGCAGCGTTGTCCCAGGGGGCGTAGACGAGCAGTACTTC. Translated, it gives CSVVPGGVDEQYF.

The chain has TRBV2 and TRBJ2-3; no reliable D call. The germline CDR1 and CDR2 sequences are SNHLY and FYNNEI. The germline V and J ends were trimmed by 6 bases and 8 bases, with 15 bases remaining between them. The CDR3 extends over 13 amino acids. CDR3 DNA: TGTGCCAGCAGGAAGATCCCATCCGGTACGCAGTATTTT. It encodes CASRKIPSGTQYF.

The J gene is TRBJ2-5, the V gene TRBV7-8; 8 bases are a match to TRBD1. The J call may be mistaken, given a closer DNA end match to TRBJ2-7. The CDR3 loop spans 13 amino acids. Germline V gives CDR1 SGHVS, CDR2 FQNEAQ. CDR3 coding DNA: TGTGCCAGCAGCTCCGGGACAGGCTACGAGCAGTACTTC. Protein product: CASSSGTGYEQYF.